This T cell receptor (beta chain) was identified during a study of identical twins. Germline-derived CDR1 and CDR2 are LGHDT and YNNKEL (reference sequence). The V gene lost 0 bases and the J gene lost 6 bases, with 6 bases spanning the gap. This CDR3 is 13 amino acids long. TCRdb re-analysed the 5' RACE reads in MiXCR, keeping a single row per CDR3 protein. Altogether around 1.7 million distinct CDR3 sequences are present, less than 35% being singletons, with the ten largest covering about 0.3%. A note on this clonotype: Its antigen is not known.

Study observations and caveats: Within twin pairs, the out-of-frame alpha sequences they shared showed excess low generation probability. Insertions were fewer in abundant cord blood beta clonotypes, whereas memory repertoires showed none of this pattern.

The sequence was obtained from a newborn girl in good health. Sequences were obtained from cord blood. The chain couples TRBV3-1 to TRBJ1-5; D remains ambiguous. CDR3 coding DNA: TGTGCCAGCAGCCAAGATCCCCCTCAGCCCCAGCATTTT. Protein product: CASSQDPPQPQHF.